This T cell receptor beta chain stems from a study of blood T cell repertoires in COVID-19. Looking at the study overall: Collection of acute and convalescent COVID-19 samples took place in the United States, Italy and Spain. PBMCs, B-cell-depleted T cells, or T cells were the source of the cDNA or gDNA that made up the material.

Germline CDR1 and CDR2: LNHDA and SQIVND (reference sequence). Losses at the gene ends were 5 bases for V and 8 bases for J; bases not matched to a gene: 9. This CDR3 has 14 residues. Study processing details: Researchers report that nucleated cell counts were estimated from reference gene primer amplification. This table comes from immunoSEQ multiplex PCR, and its TCRdb copy is limited to in-frame clones, with some not included. The V and J calls and the clone size are those of that table, but D and trimming were determined from the DNA. The data hold fewer than 140,000 clones, with about 82% observed a single time. Patients from Seattle were sampled longitudinally, starting during active infection.

The source material was peripheral blood. The TCR was taken from a man at least 80 years old with COVID-19, enrolled during active disease. The rearrangement links TRBV19 to TRBJ2-1; 7 nucleotides agree with TRBD2. CDR3 in DNA: TGTGCCAGTAGTGGCCGGGACTACTTCGATGAGCAGTTCTTC. It codes for CASSGRDYFDEQFF.